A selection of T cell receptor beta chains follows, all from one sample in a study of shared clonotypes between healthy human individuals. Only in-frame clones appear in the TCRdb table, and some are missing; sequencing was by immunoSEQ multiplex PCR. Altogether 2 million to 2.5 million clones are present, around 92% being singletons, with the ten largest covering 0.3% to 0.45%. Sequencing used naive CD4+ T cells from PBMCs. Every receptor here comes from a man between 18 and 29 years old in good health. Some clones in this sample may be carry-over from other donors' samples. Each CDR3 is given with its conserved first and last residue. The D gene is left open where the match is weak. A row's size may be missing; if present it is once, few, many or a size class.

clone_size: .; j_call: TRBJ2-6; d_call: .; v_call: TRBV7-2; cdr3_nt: TGTGCCAGCAGCTTGGGCCCCTCTATGTCCAACGTCCTGACTTTC; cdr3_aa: CASSLGPSMSNVLTF
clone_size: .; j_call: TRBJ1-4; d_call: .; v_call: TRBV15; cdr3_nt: TGTGCCACCAGCAGGGGGACGGCCGAAAAACTGTTTTTT; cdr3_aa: CATSRGTAEKLFF
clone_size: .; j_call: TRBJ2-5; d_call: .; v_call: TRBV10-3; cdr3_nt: TGTGCCATCAGTTTAACGGGGTATCGGGAGACCCAGTACTTC; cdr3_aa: CAISLTGYRETQYF
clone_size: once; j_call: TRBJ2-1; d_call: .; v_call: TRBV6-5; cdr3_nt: TGTGCCAGCAGGGACTCCGGTGTTGGTGAGCAGTTCTTC; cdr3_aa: CASRDSGVGEQFF
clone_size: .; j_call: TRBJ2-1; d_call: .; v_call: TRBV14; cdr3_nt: TGTGCCAGCAGCTACGACAATGAGCAGTTCTTC; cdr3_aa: CASSYDNEQFF
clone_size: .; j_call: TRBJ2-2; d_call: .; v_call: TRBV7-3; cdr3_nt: TGTGCCAGCAGCTTAACTGCGGACGGGGAGCTGTTTTTT; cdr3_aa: CASSLTADGELFF
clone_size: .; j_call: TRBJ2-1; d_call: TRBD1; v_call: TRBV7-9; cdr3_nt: TGTGCCAGCAGCTTAGGACAGGGGAGCAATGAGCAGTTCTTC; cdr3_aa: CASSLGQGSNEQFF
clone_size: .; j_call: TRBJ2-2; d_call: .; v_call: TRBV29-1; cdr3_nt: TGCAGCGTGGGGAGGGGGGACACCGGGGAGCTGTTTTTT; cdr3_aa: CSVGRGDTGELFF
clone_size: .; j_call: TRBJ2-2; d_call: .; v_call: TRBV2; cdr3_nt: TGTGCCAGCAGTGAAGCGTTTGTGGTAGCCGGGGAGCTGTTTTTT; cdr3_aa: CASSEAFVVAGELFF
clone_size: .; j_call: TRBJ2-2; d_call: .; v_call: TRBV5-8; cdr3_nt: TGTGCCAGCAGCTTTGCCGGGGAGCTGTTTTTT; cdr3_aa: CASSFAGELFF
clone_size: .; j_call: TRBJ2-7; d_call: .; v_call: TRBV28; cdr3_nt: TGTGCCAGCAGTACCTACTCCTACGAGCAGTACTTC; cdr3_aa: CASSTYSYEQYF
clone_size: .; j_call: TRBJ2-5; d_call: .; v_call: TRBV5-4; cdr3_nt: TGTGCCAGCACCATTGGGGCTAGCATCCCAGGAGAGACCCAGTACTTC; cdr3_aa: CASTIGASIPGETQYF
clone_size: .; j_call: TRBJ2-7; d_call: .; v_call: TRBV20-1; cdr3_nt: TGCAGTGCTCCGGGCGACTACGAGCAGTACTTC; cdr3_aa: CSAPGDYEQYF
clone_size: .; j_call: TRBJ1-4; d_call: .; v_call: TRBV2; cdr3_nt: TGTGCCAGCGGAAGTGCAGGGGAGGGTGAAAAACTGTTTTTT; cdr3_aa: CASGSAGEGEKLFF
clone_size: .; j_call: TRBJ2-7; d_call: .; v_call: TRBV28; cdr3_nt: TGTGCCAGCAGTTCCCGCGGGATTGGTAGCGGCTACGAGCAGTACTTC; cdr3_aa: CASSSRGIGSGYEQYF
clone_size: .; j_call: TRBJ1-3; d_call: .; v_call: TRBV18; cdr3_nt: TGTGCCAGCTCACCAGTAGGTGGAAACACCATATATTTT; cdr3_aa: CASSPVGGNTIYF
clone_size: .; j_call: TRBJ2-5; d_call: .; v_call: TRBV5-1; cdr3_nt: TGCGCCAGCAGCTTGGGGCTAGCGCTACAAGAGACCCAGTACTTC; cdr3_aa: CASSLGLALQETQYF
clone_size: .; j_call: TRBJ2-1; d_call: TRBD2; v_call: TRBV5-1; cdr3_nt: TGCGCCAGCAGCTTGTCAGCGGGAGGTTACAATGAGCAGTTCTTC; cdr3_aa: CASSLSAGGYNEQFF
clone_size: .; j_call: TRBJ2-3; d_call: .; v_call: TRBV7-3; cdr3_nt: TGTGCCAGCAGCTTAAGGGCGCGTGCGGATACGCAGTATTTT; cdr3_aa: CASSLRARADTQYF
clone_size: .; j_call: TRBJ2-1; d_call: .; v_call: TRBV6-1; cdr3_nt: TGTGCCAGCAGTTTTTCTCAGGGTTCCTACAATGAGCAGTTCTTC; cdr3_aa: CASSFSQGSYNEQFF
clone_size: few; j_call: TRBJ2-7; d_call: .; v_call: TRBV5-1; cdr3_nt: TGCGCCAGCAGCTGGGGGAGTGGCTCCTACGAGCAGTACTTC; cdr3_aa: CASSWGSGSYEQYF
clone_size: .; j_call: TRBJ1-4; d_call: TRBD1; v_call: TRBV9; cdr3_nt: TGTGCCAGCACAGGACAGGGTAATGAAAAACTGTTTTTT; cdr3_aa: CASTGQGNEKLFF
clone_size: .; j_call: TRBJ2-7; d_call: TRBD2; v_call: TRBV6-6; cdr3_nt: TGTGCCAGCAGCCGTACAACTAGCGGGAGAGTGTACGAGCAGTACTTC; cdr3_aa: CASSRTTSGRVYEQYF
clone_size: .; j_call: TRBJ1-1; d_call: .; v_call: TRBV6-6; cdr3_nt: TGTGCCAGCAGTTACTCGGGGCTCCTCACTGAAGCTTTCTTT; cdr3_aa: CASSYSGLLTEAFF
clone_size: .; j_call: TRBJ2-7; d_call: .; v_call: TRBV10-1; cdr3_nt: TGCGCCAGCAGTGAAGGACGGTCGTACCCCCGCGAGCAGTACTTC; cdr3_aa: CASSEGRSYPREQYF
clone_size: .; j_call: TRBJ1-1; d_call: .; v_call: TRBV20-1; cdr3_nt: TGCAGTGCTAGTTTTAGGATCCGGGCTTTCTTT; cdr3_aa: CSASFRIRAFF
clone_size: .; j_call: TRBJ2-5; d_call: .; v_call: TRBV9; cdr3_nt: TGTGCCAGCAGCGTAGAGTTTGGGGGACACCAAGAGACCCAGTACTTC; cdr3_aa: CASSVEFGGHQETQYF
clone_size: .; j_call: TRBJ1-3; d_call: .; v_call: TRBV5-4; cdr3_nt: TGTGCCAGCAGCTTGGGAGGCCCAGCTGGAAACACCATATATTTT; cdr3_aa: CASSLGGPAGNTIYF
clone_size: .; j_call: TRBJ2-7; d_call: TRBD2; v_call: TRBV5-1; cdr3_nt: TGCGCCAGCACCCCTAGCGGGAGAGGGAACTCCTACGAGCAGTACTTC; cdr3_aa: CASTPSGRGNSYEQYF
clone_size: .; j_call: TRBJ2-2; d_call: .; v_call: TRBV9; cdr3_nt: TGTGCCAGCAGCGTCCGTACCACCGGGGAGCTGTTTTTT; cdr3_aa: CASSVRTTGELFF
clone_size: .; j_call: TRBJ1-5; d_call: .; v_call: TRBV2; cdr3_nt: TGTGCCAGCCGGGACAACAATCAGCCCCAGCATTTT; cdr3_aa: CASRDNNQPQHF
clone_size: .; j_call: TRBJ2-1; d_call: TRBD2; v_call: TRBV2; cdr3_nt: TGTGCCAGCAGTGAGCTAGCGGGAGCCGTCGGTGAGCAGTTCTTC; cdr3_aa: CASSELAGAVGEQFF
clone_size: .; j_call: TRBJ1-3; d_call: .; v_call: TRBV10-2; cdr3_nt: TGCGCCAGCAGTGAGTCCGGCTCTGGAAACACCATATATTTT; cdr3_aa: CASSESGSGNTIYF
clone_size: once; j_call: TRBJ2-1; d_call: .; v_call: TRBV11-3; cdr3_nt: TGTGCCAGCAGCTTAGACTCAATTTCCTACAATGAGCAGTTCTTC; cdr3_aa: CASSLDSISYNEQFF
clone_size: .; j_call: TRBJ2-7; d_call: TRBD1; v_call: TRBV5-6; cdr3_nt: TGTGCCAGCAGCGTGGGGACAGGACGCGAGCAGTACTTC; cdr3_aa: CASSVGTGREQYF
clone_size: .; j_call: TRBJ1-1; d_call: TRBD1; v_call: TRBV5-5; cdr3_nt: TGTGCCAGCAGCGGACAGGGGACCACTGAAGCTTTCTTT; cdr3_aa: CASSGQGTTEAFF
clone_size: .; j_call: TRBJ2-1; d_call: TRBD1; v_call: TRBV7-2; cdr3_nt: TGTGCCAGCACCGACAGGGGGTCCTACAATGAGCAGTTCTTC; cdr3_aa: CASTDRGSYNEQFF
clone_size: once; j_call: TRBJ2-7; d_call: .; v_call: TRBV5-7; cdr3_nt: TGTGCCAGCAGCTTATCAGGACCCTACGAGCAGTACTTC; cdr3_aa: CASSLSGPYEQYF